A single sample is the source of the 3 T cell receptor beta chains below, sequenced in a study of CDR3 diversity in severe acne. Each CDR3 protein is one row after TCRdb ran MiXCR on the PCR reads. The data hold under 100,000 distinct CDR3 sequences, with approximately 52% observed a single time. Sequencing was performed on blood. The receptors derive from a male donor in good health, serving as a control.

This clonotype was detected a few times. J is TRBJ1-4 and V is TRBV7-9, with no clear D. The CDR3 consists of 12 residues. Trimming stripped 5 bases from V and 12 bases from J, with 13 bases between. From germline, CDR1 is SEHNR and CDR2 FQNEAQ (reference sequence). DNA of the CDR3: TGTGCCAGCAGCAGAGAGGCGGGAGAACTGTTTTTT. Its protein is CASSREAGELFF. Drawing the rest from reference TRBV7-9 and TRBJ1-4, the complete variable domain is DTGVSQNPRHKITKRGQNVTFRCDPISEHNRLYWYRQTLGQGPEFLTYFQNEAQLEKSRLLSDRFSAERPKGSFSTLEIQRTEQGDSAMYLCASSREAGELFFGSGTQLSVL.

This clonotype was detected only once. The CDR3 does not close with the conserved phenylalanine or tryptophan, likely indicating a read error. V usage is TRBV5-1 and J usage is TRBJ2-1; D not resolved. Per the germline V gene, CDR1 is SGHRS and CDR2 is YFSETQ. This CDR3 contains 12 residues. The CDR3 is CTSSLSANEQFL. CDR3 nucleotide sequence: TGCACCAGCAGCTTGAGTGCGAATGAGCAGTTCCTC.

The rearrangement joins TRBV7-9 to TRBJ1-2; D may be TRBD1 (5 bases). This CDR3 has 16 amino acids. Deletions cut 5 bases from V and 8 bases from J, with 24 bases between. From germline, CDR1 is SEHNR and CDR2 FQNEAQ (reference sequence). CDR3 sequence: CASSRSAGGQGEGYTF. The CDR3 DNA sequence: TGTGCCAGCAGCCGAAGCGCCGGCGGGCAGGGTGAAGGCTACACCTTC.